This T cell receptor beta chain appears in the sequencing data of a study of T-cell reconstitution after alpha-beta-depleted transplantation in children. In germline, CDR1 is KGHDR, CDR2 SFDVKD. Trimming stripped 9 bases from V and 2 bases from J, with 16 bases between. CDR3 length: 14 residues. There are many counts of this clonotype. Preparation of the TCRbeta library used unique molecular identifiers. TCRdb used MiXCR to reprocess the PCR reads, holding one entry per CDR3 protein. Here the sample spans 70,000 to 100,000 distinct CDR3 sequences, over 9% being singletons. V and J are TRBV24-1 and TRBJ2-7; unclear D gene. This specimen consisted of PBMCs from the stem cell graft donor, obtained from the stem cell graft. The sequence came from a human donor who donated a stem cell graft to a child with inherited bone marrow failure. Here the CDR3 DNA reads TGTGCCACCCCCCGCCCCCGGCCCCCCTACGAGCAGTACTTC. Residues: CATPRPRPPYEQYF.